This is a list of T cell receptor beta chains from one sample in a study of cytomegalovirus exposure and HLA in healthy donors. Clones were read by immunoSEQ multiplex PCR, and TCRdb kept only the in-frame ones, dropping some. The sample lists about 140,000 clones; roughly 80% were seen once. Specimen: PBMCs. Receptor source: a woman in her thirties or forties in good health and CMV-seronegative. Each CDR3 is given with its conserved first and last residue. Fields, in order: clone size, D gene, J gene, V gene, CDR3 DNA, CDR3 protein. The D gene is left open where the match is weak. Where a row states a size, it is once, few, many or the class of an expanded clone; other rows omit it.

clone_size: once
d_call: TRBD1
j_call: TRBJ1-5
v_call: TRBV18
cdr3_nt: TGTGCCAGCTCACCTTCACCAGGGGGCTATAGCAATCAGCCCCAGCATTTT
cdr3_aa: CASSPSPGGYSNQPQHF

clone_size: once
d_call: TRBD1
j_call: TRBJ1-1
v_call: TRBV28
cdr3_nt: TGTGCCAGCTACAGCCCTCAGGGGGCCGGAAACACTGAAGCTTTCTTT
cdr3_aa: CASYSPQGAGNTEAFF

clone_size: -
d_call: -
j_call: TRBJ2-2
v_call: TRBV4-1
cdr3_nt: TGCGCCAGCAGCCTAAATCCTCCTCCAGGAACCGGGGAGCTGTTTTTT
cdr3_aa: CASSLNPPPGTGELFF

clone_size: -
d_call: -
j_call: TRBJ1-3
v_call: TRBV7-9
cdr3_nt: TGTGCCAGCAGCCCGGGGGGCGTTGGAAACACCATATATTTT
cdr3_aa: CASSPGGVGNTIYF

clone_size: -
d_call: -
j_call: TRBJ1-1
v_call: TRBV15
cdr3_nt: TGTGCCACCAGCAAAGATACCCAGTGGAACACTGAAGCTTTCTTT
cdr3_aa: CATSKDTQWNTEAFF

clone_size: -
d_call: -
j_call: TRBJ2-3
v_call: TRBV7-2
cdr3_nt: TGTGCCAGCAGCTTAGATGGCGGGCCAGATACGCAGTATTTT
cdr3_aa: CASSLDGGPDTQYF

clone_size: -
d_call: -
j_call: TRBJ1-1
v_call: TRBV11-3
cdr3_nt: TGTGCCAGCAGCTTAGTGGTGACTACCGACACTGAAGCTTTCTTT
cdr3_aa: CASSLVVTTDTEAFF

clone_size: few
d_call: TRBD2
j_call: TRBJ2-5
v_call: TRBV7-2
cdr3_nt: TGTGCCAGCAGCTCCGGACTAGCGGAGACCCAGTACTTC
cdr3_aa: CASSSGLAETQYF

clone_size: -
d_call: TRBD1
j_call: TRBJ1-4
v_call: TRBV4-3
cdr3_nt: TGCGCCAGCAGCCGTAAAACCGGGACAGATAGGGAGAATGAAAAACTGTTTTTT
cdr3_aa: CASSRKTGTDRENEKLFF

clone_size: -
d_call: TRBD2
j_call: TRBJ2-5
v_call: TRBV4-2
cdr3_nt: TGTGCCAGCAGCCAACCCAGCACTAGCGGGGGGGCAGAGACCCAGTACTTC
cdr3_aa: CASSQPSTSGGAETQYF